The next 29 T cell receptor beta chains were all read from a single sample in a study of shared clonotypes between healthy human individuals. The table came from immunoSEQ multiplex PCR; TCRdb's copy has only in-frame clones and leaves some out. The top ten hold roughly 0.13% of the sample, which has some 2,100,000 clones, 90% to 96% seen once. The material sequenced was naive CD4+ T cells sorted from blood. Stated subset: CD45RA+ positively selected. These receptors were collected from a man aged 18 to 29 in good health.

The V and J genes are TRBV11-2 and TRBJ2-7; D is possibly TRBD1 (6 bases). This CDR3 is built from 12 residues. Germline V gene data show CDR1 as SGHAT and CDR2 as FQNNGV. V was cut by 5 bases and J by 5 bases, with 10 bases left in between. This CDR3 reads CASSEQGHEQYF. In DNA, the CDR3 is TGTGCCAGCAGCGAACAGGGTCACGAGCAGTACTTC.

As for this clone: This specimen includes other DNA sequences encoding the same CDR3. The chain uses TRBV5-1 and TRBJ1-1; D ambiguous. Trimming left V 1 base short and J 0 bases short, with 7 bases between. CDR3 length: 14 amino acids. Germline V gene lookup returns CDR1 SGHRS and CDR2 YFSETQ. The DNA of the CDR3 is TGCGCCAGCAGCTTGTCAGGCATGAACACTGAAGCTTTCTTT. Protein product: CASSLSGMNTEAFF.

In this sample, this clone turned up once. V is TRBV5-4 and J is TRBJ1-2; the D gene is possibly TRBD1 (5 bases). V gave up 4 bases and J gave up 7 bases, with 14 bases separating them. This CDR3 contains 13 residues. Per the germline V gene, CDR1 is SGHNT and CDR2 is YYREEE (reference sequence). CDR3 DNA sequence: TGTGCCAGCAGCGCCCAGGGATCAATTGGCTACACCTTC. This codes for CASSAQGSIGYTF.

The rearrangement joins TRBV2 to TRBJ1-4; no clear D. This CDR3 comprises 14 residues. Germline lookup yields CDR1 SNHLY and CDR2 FYNNEI. V lost 2 bases and J 7 bases, leaving 11 bases between the germline ends. Here the CDR3 DNA reads TGTGCCAGCAGTGAACAACAGAGTTCTGAAAAACTGTTTTTT. Amino acid sequence: CASSEQQSSEKLFF.

V gene TRBV7-2 combines with J gene TRBJ2-4, with TRBD2 matching 8 bases. Per the germline V gene, CDR1 is SGHTA and CDR2 is FQGNSA. V lost 1 base, J lost 4 bases, and 6 bases stayed unmatched. The CDR3 covers 16 residues. The CDR3 coding sequence is TGTGCCAGCAGCTTAGGGGCTAGCGGGTGGAAAAACATTCAGTACTTC. It codes for CASSLGASGWKNIQYF.

V is TRBV14 and J is TRBJ2-3, with TRBD2 identical over 14 bases. The trim removed 0 bases at V and 7 bases at J, leaving 6 bases unmatched. The CDR3 length is 17 residues. Germline V CDR1 and CDR2: SGHDN, FVKESK. CDR3 nucleotides: TGTGCCAGCAGCCAAGATAGGGGACTAGCGGGAGACAATACGCAGTATTTT. It is translated as CASSQDRGLAGDNTQYF.

The CDR3 DNA reads as TGTGCCAGCAGCTTAAGAGGACAGGCCGAATCGGGAAAACTGTTTTTT. Its protein product is CASSLRGQAESGKLFF. The genes are TRBV7-9 and TRBJ1-4; 7 bases match TRBD1. Germline assignment: CDR1 SEHNR and CDR2 FQNEAQ (reference sequence). Trimming removed 2 bases from V and 10 bases from J; junction bases left unmatched: 13. This CDR3 has 16 residues.

The rearrangement links TRBV30 to TRBJ2-1; no clear D. V lost 2 bases and J lost 9, with 8 bases in between. The CDR3 covers 11 residues. Germline V CDR1 and CDR2: GTSNPN, SVGIG (reference sequence). CDR3 loop: CAWSLWGEQFF. CDR3 nucleotide sequence: TGTGCCTGGAGTTTATGGGGTGAGCAGTTCTTC.

In the case of this clone: Different DNA sequences within this sample yield the same CDR3. This chain joins TRBV30 and TRBJ2-5; D not certain. The CDR3 has 13 residues. The V gene's germline CDR1 is GTSNPN and CDR2 SVGIG (reference sequence). V was pared by 0 bases and J by 1 base, with 6 bases between. The CDR3 is CAWSVRLQETQYF. CDR3 DNA sequence: TGTGCCTGGAGTGTACGACTCCAAGAGACCCAGTACTTC.

The rearrangement links TRBV5-1 to TRBJ2-3; no clear D. The CDR3 is 13 residues long. Germline V gives CDR1 SGHRS, CDR2 YFSETQ. Trimming shortened V by 6 bases and J by 0 bases, and 8 bases separated the two germline ends. The CDR3 sequence: CASKKASTDTQYF. The DNA for the CDR3 is TGCGCCAGCAAAAAGGCCAGCACAGATACGCAGTATTTT.

The CDR3 here is CASSGTGTGWAPQYF. The CDR3 coding sequence is TGCGCCAGCAGCGGAACCGGGACAGGGTGGGCCCCGCAGTATTTT. The rearrangement joins TRBV5-1 to TRBJ2-3, with 9 bases matching TRBD1. Germline CDR1 is SGHRS and CDR2 is YFSETQ. The CDR3 has 15 residues. With 4 bases clipped from V and 10 bases from J, the junction kept 13 bases outside the gene matches.

This chain uses TRBV6-1 with TRBJ2-2; tentative D call: TRBD2 (6 bases). The germline V and J ends were trimmed by 6 bases and 0 bases, with 11 bases remaining between them. This CDR3 has 15 amino acids. Germline CDR1 reads MNHNS; CDR2 reads SASEGT. The CDR3 DNA is TGTGCCAGCAGGGAGGGGACCGCGAACACCGGGGAGCTGTTTTTT. Protein: CASREGTANTGELFF.

The J gene is TRBJ2-5, the V gene TRBV15; D call uncertain. Between the trimmed V and J ends, which lost 1 base and 3 bases, there was a span of 12 bases. The CDR3 totals 15 residues. Germline V gives CDR1 LNHNV, CDR2 YYDKDF (reference sequence). The CDR3 region is CATSRGGTMEETQYF. The CDR3 DNA reads TGTGCCACCAGCAGAGGAGGTACTATGGAAGAGACCCAGTACTTC.

The chain couples TRBV5-1 to TRBJ1-2; D ambiguous. Per the germline V gene, CDR1 is SGHRS and CDR2 is YFSETQ. The CDR3 covers 13 residues. Trimming removed 1 base at V and 4 bases at J, with 8 bases between. Written as DNA, the CDR3 is TGCGCCAGCAGCTTGAGTGAGGGCTATGGCTACACCTTC. This encodes CASSLSEGYGYTF.

J is TRBJ1-5 and V is TRBV19; D might be TRBD1 (5 bases). The CDR3 sequence is 15 residues long. Between the trimmed V and J ends, which lost 6 bases and 1 base, there was a span of 13 bases. Germline lookup yields CDR1 LNHDA and CDR2 SQIVND (reference sequence). The CDR3 DNA follows: TGTGCCAGTAGGCAACAGGTAGGCAGCAATCAGCCCCAGCATTTT. This translates into CASRQQVGSNQPQHF.

V is TRBV7-2 and J is TRBJ2-7, with D uncertain. The CDR3 contains 14 residues. Trimming removed 7 bases at V and 1 base at J, with 14 bases between. The germline V gene has CDR1 SGHTA and CDR2 FQGNSA. CDR3 in amino acids: CASTRKTDSYEQYF. In DNA, the CDR3 is TGTGCCAGCACCCGTAAAACTGATTCCTACGAGCAGTACTTC.

This chain uses TRBV6-6 with TRBJ2-1; 10 bases are a match to TRBD2. V gave up 7 bases and J gave up 5 bases; unmatched junction bases: 5. The germline gives CDR1 MNHNY, CDR2 SVGAGI (reference sequence). The CDR3 covers 14 residues. As DNA, the CDR3 is TGTGCCAGCAAGTCTAGCGGGAGCAACAATGAGCAGTTCTTC. This translates into CASKSSGSNNEQFF.

The chain is built from TRBV10-3 and TRBJ1-1; D may be TRBD1 (5 bases). The CDR3 spans 14 residues. The germline CDR1 and CDR2 sequences are ENHRY and SYGVKD. The V and J ends lost 6 bases and 4 bases respectively, with 15 bases between them. Here the CDR3 reads CAISGRYGGTEAFF. The CDR3 DNA reads as TGTGCCATCAGCGGACGGTACGGGGGCACTGAAGCTTTCTTT.

The chain couples TRBV6-5 to TRBJ1-1; D is possibly TRBD1 (5 bases). In germline, CDR1 is MNHEY, CDR2 SVGAGI. V was pared by 5 bases and J by 0 bases, with 10 bases between. The CDR3 extends over 14 amino acids. The CDR3 reads CASSRGALNTEAFF. CDR3 DNA: TGTGCCAGCAGTCGAGGGGCCTTGAACACTGAAGCTTTCTTT.

Turning to this clone: The same CDR3 arises from other DNA sequences in this sample as well. The gene calls are TRBV5-6 and TRBJ2-1; TRBD2 aligns across 15 bases. With V trimmed by 4 bases and J by 0 bases, 8 bases remained unmatched. Germline CDR1 and CDR2: SGHDT and YYEEEE. This CDR3 is built from 19 residues. In DNA, the CDR3 is TGTGCCAGCAGCCTCGGACTAGCGGGAGGGCCGAGCTCCTACAATGAGCAGTTCTTC. This gives the protein CASSLGLAGGPSSYNEQFF.

V and J are TRBV10-3 and TRBJ1-2; TRBD1 aligns across 12 bases. V lost 0 bases to trimming and J lost 7 bases; unmatched junction nucleotides: 6. The CDR3 is 16 amino acids. Germline loops: CDR1 ENHRY, CDR2 SYGVKD. The CDR3 here is CAISESPGQGASGYTF. DNA of the CDR3: TGTGCCATCAGTGAGTCCCCGGGACAGGGGGCCAGTGGCTACACCTTC.

This clone has a single count. V and J are TRBV19 and TRBJ2-3, with 7 bases fitting TRBD2. The CDR3 sequence is 14 residues long. CDR1 and CDR2 (germline): LNHDA, SQIVND (reference sequence). The V and J ends lost 3 bases and 2 bases, in that order; junction bases with no gene match: 2. The CDR3 nucleotides are TGTGCCAGTAGTATGGGGACTAACACAGATACGCAGTATTTT. Amino acid sequence: CASSMGTNTDTQYF.

The V gene is TRBV6-1, the J gene TRBJ2-5, with D perhaps matching TRBD2 (5 bases). V shed 4 bases and J shed 4 bases, with 16 bases lying between them. The CDR3 totals 15 residues. The germline V gene encodes CDR1 MNHNS and CDR2 SASEGT. The CDR3 protein is CASSGLARSGETQYF. Written as DNA, the CDR3 is TGTGCCAGCAGTGGGCTAGCAAGATCAGGAGAGACCCAGTACTTC.

The chain employs TRBV7-3 and TRBJ2-1; 9 nucleotides align to TRBD1. This CDR3 has 14 residues. Trimming at V came to 4 bases and at J to 8 bases, leaving 6 bases not matched to a gene. Germline V gene sequence: CDR1 SGHTA, CDR2 FQGTGA. The CDR3 DNA is TGTGCCAGCAGCTCGGGACAGGGAGGCCATGAGCAGTTCTTC. Encoded protein: CASSSGQGGHEQFF.

The V gene is TRBV27, the J gene TRBJ2-7, with D unresolved. V lost 6 bases, J lost 1 base, and 22 bases lay in between. This CDR3 contains 17 residues. CDR1 and CDR2 (germline): MNHEY, SMNVEV (reference sequence). CDR3: CASSRSVGGLKSYEQYF. Here the CDR3 DNA reads TGTGCCAGCAGCCGCTCCGTGGGCGGATTGAAATCCTACGAGCAGTACTTC.

This rearrangement joins TRBV30 to TRBJ1-6; no clear D. The CDR3 length is 14 residues. Germline lookup yields CDR1 GTSNPN and CDR2 SVGIG (reference sequence). With 0 bases removed from V and 6 bases from J, the gap between germline ends came to 9 bases. CDR3 in amino acids: CAWSVQFGNSPLHF. The CDR3 bases are TGTGCCTGGAGTGTACAGTTCGGTAATTCACCCCTCCACTTT.

This chain uses TRBV5-6 with TRBJ2-5; tentative D call: TRBD2 (6 bases). Germline CDR1 is SGHDT and CDR2 is YYEEEE. Deletions cut 4 bases from V and 1 base from J, with 14 bases between. CDR3 length equals 15 residues. In DNA, the CDR3 is TGTGCCAGCAGCATCGTCGGACTAATCCAAGAGACCCAGTACTTC. It yields the protein CASSIVGLIQETQYF.

The chain combines TRBV4-3 with TRBJ1-1, with a possible D match to TRBD1 (5 bases). Germline V gives CDR1 LGHNA, CDR2 YSLEER. Trimming shortened V by 4 bases and J by 1 base, and 7 bases separated the two germline ends. The CDR3 is made up of 13 amino acids. CDR3: CASSLGGNTEAFF. The CDR3 nucleotides read TGCGCCAGCAGCCTTGGGGGGAACACTGAAGCTTTCTTT.

The chain recombines TRBV27 with TRBJ2-5; D could derive from TRBD1 or TRBD2 (5 bases each). Germline V gene sequence: CDR1 MNHEY, CDR2 SMNVEV (reference sequence). There are 15 residues in the CDR3. The V end lost 4 bases, the J end lost 7 bases, and 19 bases lay between the germline ends. The CDR3 DNA follows: TGTGCCAGCAGTTCCCCGACGACAGTGGCGGGGACCCAGTACTTC. It yields the protein CASSSPTTVAGTQYF.